This entry describes one T cell receptor beta chain. In the original analysis: Reference gene primer amplification gave estimated nucleated cell counts. Here immunoSEQ multiplex PCR was the method, and the copy in TCRdb shows in-frame clones only, minus some. Clonal size and the V and J genes are those of that table, whereas D and trimming came from the DNA. The sample lists about 100,000 clones, roughly 92% occurring once. The sample comes from a study of blood T cell repertoires in COVID-19. About the study: COVID-19 samples, acute and convalescent, were from the United States, Italy and Spain. Sample material is recorded as cDNA or gDNA derived from T cells, B-cell-depleted T cells, or PBMCs.

CDR1 is SGHDN, CDR2 FVKESK, per germline. The germline V and J ends were trimmed by 5 bases and 0 bases, with 13 bases remaining between them. The CDR3 has 15 residues. This TCR came from a man over 45 with active COVID-19. This rearrangement joins TRBV14 to TRBJ1-1; the D gene is possibly TRBD1 (5 bases). Input material: peripheral blood. This CDR3 is CASSTIRGMNTEAFF. The DNA of the CDR3 is TGTGCCAGCAGCACAATCCGGGGGATGAACACTGAAGCTTTCTTT.